Sequencing of this TCR beta chain was carried out in a study of shared clonotypes between healthy human individuals (dated by TCRdb to about 2020). Background on the whole study: A few men and a couple of women, aged 18 to 49 years, made up the cohort. For each donor, CD4 naive and CD4 memory were each given three plates, CD8 naive was given two plates, and CD8 memory was given one plate. Blood TCR repertoires of about five healthy adults were deeply sequenced to estimate repertoire size and the extent of clonotype sharing between individuals. Different laboratories and diverse techniques were used to prepare libraries and sequence TCR repertoires, to increase sequencing depth and limit assay-specific biases. Leukapheresis yielded between about 0.85 and 9.5 billion PBMCs per donor. Broad study findings and their caveats: Sampling was limited to blood, and TCR repertoires in tissue likely differ from TCR repertoires in blood. Because the study included a small number of donors, the genetic and exposure-history diversity represented was limited. Even with the large sequencing depth, rarefaction of the sorted-subset datasets indicated that sequencing was incomplete. Naive subsets generally had larger estimated clonotype richness than memory subsets. Pairwise subsampling indicated that sequencing depth was expected to affect the degree of clonotype sharing among donors. Sharing across a few donors was observed for about 5% of naive CD4, under 4% of naive CD8, roughly 2.4% of memory CD4, and roughly 0.4% of memory CD8 clonotypes. Compared with non-shared clonotypes, the clonotypes found in all four sorted-subset donors had higher generation probabilities.

TCR CDR3 regions were amplified from genomic DNA by multiplex PCR using the deep immunoSEQ assay. Extracted genomic DNA from each cell subset was distributed evenly across all wells of several immunoSEQ 96-well plates, and each plate was treated as a replicate. For sorted subsets, each replicate PCR was loaded with 200 to 250 ng genomic DNA, equivalent to 30,000 or so T cell genomes. Purified libraries were measured with a Qubit 3.0 fluorometer, size-checked on a Bioanalyzer 2100, and measured again with the KAPA Library Quantification kit. Every immunoSEQ 96-well plate was sequenced on a dedicated single-read 150-cycle Illumina NextSeq 550 flow cell. In the original analysis: The immunoSEQ output contained only junctional sequences without quality scores, so filtering could not match that applied to full-length reads. Sequences were annotated with PyIR, a Python wrapper for IgBLAST v1.9, and V/J genes and CDR3 were assigned using IMGT germline references. Reads were filtered out if the reads had weak V/J assignments (E-value above 1e-6), no CDR3, stop codons, out-of-frame junctions, or ambiguous translated residues. V3J clonotypes were defined by identical inferred V gene, J gene, and CDR3 amino acid sequence. The percentage overlap between two repertoires was calculated by dividing the number of shared unique clonotypes by the size of the smaller repertoire. Three approaches were used to assess repertoire richness: RTK rarefaction, the Chao1 estimator, and Recon v2.1 estimates of unobserved clonotypes. OLGA was used to compute generation probabilities for all TCRbeta clonotypes that the gDNA method yielded from a handful of donors. TCRdb took this table from immuneACCESS and kept in-frame rearrangements with V and J called. Such tables lack part of the clones; where checked against another copy, unresolved V genes explain under half of the gap, and the rest is unexplained. The D gene and trimming were derived from the DNA, and the V and J assignments and clone size from that table. The sample data list roughly 1 million clones, and around 74% of these were observed just once. The biggest ten clones account for approximately 1.3% of the sample.

Healthy HIV-negative adults with no recently reported acute infections or vaccinations were included as donors. Every donor was a Caucasian adult residing in Nashville, Tennessee, USA. CD4+ T cells were enriched through magnetic negative selection, after which naive cells were positively selected on CD45RA and the remaining negative fraction served as the memory subset. Blood was obtained by leukapheresis, after which PBMCs were separated by Ficoll-Histopaque density gradient centrifugation and cryopreserved in liquid nitrogen vapor phase. Purity and quantity of every magnetically sorted T cell population were checked by analytical flow cytometry. Genomic DNA was isolated from every sorted fraction and measured by UV absorbance on a Nanodrop 2000c. From V the trimming removes 4 bases and from J it removes 8 bases, while the gene matches leave 13 bases of the junction unaccounted for. CDR1 SGHDT and CDR2 YYEEEE are derived from the germline V gene. The CDR3, from cysteine to phenylalanine, totals 16 residues. Only the CDR3 part of the read is kept: 48 bases, read in frame from the first base.

Note on this clone: There is no known antigen for this receptor. Base qualities are not recorded, but no much larger clone differs from it by a single base.

The chain was built from TRBV5-6 and TRBJ2-1; TRBD2 agrees with 9 junctional bases. This receptor was obtained from a man between 18 and 35 years old in good health. The sequenced sample was memory CD4+ T cells sorted from blood. The cell subset or site label on this specimen signifies: CD45RA-negative fraction. The CDR3 region: CASSPSGAGGVDEQFF. The sequenced DNA is TGTGCCAGCAGCCCCTCAGGGGCGGGAGGGGTCGATGAGCAGTTCTTC.